This TCR beta chain was captured in a study of T cell changes during pregnancy in multiple sclerosis. The table came from immunoSEQ multiplex PCR; TCRdb's copy has only in-frame clones and leaves some out. The sample consists of 75,000 to 100,000 clones, 92% of them appearing once. This CDR3 comprises 14 residues. Germline V lookup: CDR1 SEHNR, CDR2 FQNEAQ (reference sequence). Trimming left V 5 bases short and J 0 bases short, with 11 bases between. The V and J genes are TRBV7-9 and TRBJ2-7; D unresolved. The sequencing here drew on peripheral blood, taken after pregnancy. The origin of this receptor is a female donor in good health, enrolled as a control in a pregnancy study. Here the CDR3 DNA reads TGTGCCAGCAGCCGTGACTTCATCTCCTACGAGCAGTACTTC. This sequence encodes CASSRDFISYEQYF.